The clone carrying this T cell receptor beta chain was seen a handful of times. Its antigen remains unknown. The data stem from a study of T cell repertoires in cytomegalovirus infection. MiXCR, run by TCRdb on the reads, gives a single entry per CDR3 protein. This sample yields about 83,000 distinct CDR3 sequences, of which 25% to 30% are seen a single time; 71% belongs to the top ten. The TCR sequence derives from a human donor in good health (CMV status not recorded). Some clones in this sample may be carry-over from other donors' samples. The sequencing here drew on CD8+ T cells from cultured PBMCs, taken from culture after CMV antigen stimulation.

The CDR3 reads CASSWIKGQGLNSYGYTF. In DNA form, the CDR3 reads TGTGCCAGCAGCTGGATTAAAGGACAGGGCCTAAATTCTTATGGCTACACCTTC. This chain uses TRBV5-6 with TRBJ1-2; 8 bases fit TRBD1. CDR1 is SGHDT and CDR2 is YYEEEE in the germline V gene. CDR3 length: 18 amino acids. V shed 3 bases, J shed 5 bases, and the junction held 18 bases outside the gene matches.